This T cell receptor (beta chain) came from a study of cytomegalovirus exposure and HLA in healthy donors (TCRdb year 2017). Looking at the study overall: An earlier analysis of roughly 500 of the donors reported more than 250 Gb of sequence data and approximately 110 million unique TCR beta sequences from 150 million to 200 million T cells. An early release that covered about 600 HLA-typed donors contained approximately 320 gigabases of sequencing data and about 84 million unique TCR sequences. Of the roughly 410 genotyped donors, roughly 76% were placed in the genetic ancestry cluster associated with self-reported Caucasian donors. The study was designed to test whether signatures of past pathogen exposure could be identified by cataloging public T cell receptors. The study profiled the T cell repertoires of more than 500 subjects by immunosequencing and related them to cytomegalovirus serostatus. Besides the first cohort of approximately 670 subjects, a separate validation cohort made up of 120 different subjects was used. The study combined high-throughput TCR immunosequencing, statistical association of individual TCRs with disease status, and machine learning to predict cytomegalovirus infection status. To study patterns of TCR occurrence, a later analysis re-analyzed previously published TCR beta repertoires from 666 donors and added high-resolution HLA genotyping. In the later analysis, no new phenotypic data were used to find candidate immune exposures; instead, reliance was placed on TCR beta sequences and their occurrence across donors. In an earlier analysis of 587 of the donors, high-throughput TCR beta sequencing was used to judge whether each TCR beta V gene segment behaved as functional or pseudogenic. Alongside the repertoire data, information on donor age, sex, ethnicity and CMV serostatus was compiled. A later genetic analysis used genome-wide SNP genotypes for about 60% of the roughly 700 donors, treating that subset as a discovery cohort. All discovery cohort repertoires had been generated on a single sequencing platform. HLA typing covered class I and class II loci at four-digit resolution. Typing coverage varied by locus: roughly 620-640 donors for A, B, C, DRB1 and DQB1; around 560 for DQA1; around 570 for DPA1; roughly 470 for DPB1. Because of strong linkage in the cohort, five DR-DQ haplotypes were treated as single units for association and clustering. Across some 400 genotyped donors of the cohort, an average of about 250,000 unique TCR beta nucleotide sequences per donor were sequenced, and roughly 20% of those sequences were non-productive.

The V end loses 10 bases and the J end loses 0 bases, and a stretch of 15 bases separates them. The germline V gene specifies MNHEY as CDR1 and SVGAGI as CDR2. The CDR3 contains 14 residues, cysteine and phenylalanine counted. The read is trimmed to its CDR3 DNA, 42 bases read in frame from base 1. The study at large found these results: Because the 87-base-pair reads could not distinguish some IMGT-functional V segments, including TRBV6-2 and TRBV6-3, those segments were excluded. The classifier was reported to diagnose cytomegalovirus status with high specificity and sensitivity in both the original and validation cohorts. When HLA alleles, especially DR and DQ, strongly co-occurred, attributing TCR associations to individual alleles was difficult. A cluster of highly shared sequence variants was judged likely to represent a technical artifact of the sequencing pipeline. A further reported finding was that TCR beta sequences accurately predicted the HLA-A and HLA-B alleles for most subjects in the first cohort. Only TCR beta chains were sequenced in this cohort, and the absence of alpha or paired-chain data limited detectable features. In a later analysis, several top co-occurrence clusters were reported to appear linked to parvovirus B19, influenza, CMV and Epstein-Barr virus. While some public TCRs were present in many individuals, most TCR sequences turned up only very rarely across donors. A later analysis associated about 18,000 TCR beta sequences with specific HLA alleles at a false discovery rate of 0.05. In the study, approximately 150 TCR beta chains were listed as associated with cytomegalovirus. A later genetic analysis reported fewer N-insertions in productive TCRs among donors in an Asian-associated ancestry cluster than the approximately 670-donor mean. The earlier analysis of around 600 of the donors excluded 15 to 20 rarely observed V segments, including chromosome 9 orphons, because counts were too low. Broadly in line with IMGT annotations, most TCR beta V segments showed up in productive rearrangements about 90% or about 30% of the time in an earlier analysis of 450 to 600 of the donors. Most CMV-associated TCR beta chains appeared to be HLA-restricted in a later analysis, and the HLA associations seemed to be driven largely by CMV exposure. In vitro tests confirmed that a few of the cytomegalovirus-associated TCR beta chains recognize cytomegalovirus antigens. A later analysis found that HLA-associated TCR beta chains were more clonally expanded and had lower generation probabilities than equally common non-associated chains. The authors suggested that the approach could potentially be extended to other disease states and immunological phenotypes. The only immune exposure information available for the cohort was CMV serostatus. HLA typing was unavailable for some donors at each locus, so association tests used only the typed subset. Presence/absence analyses assumed roughly uniform sequencing depth across donors, an assumption that may not hold. A later genetic analysis associated a missense DCLRE1C variant with V-gene and J-gene trimming of TCR beta chains, and an independent cohort replicated the association. A later analysis found that TCR association rates varied across HLA loci, with DRB1 alleles showing the most associated TCRs and HLA-C alleles the fewest. Linkage disequilibrium might explain the correlated functional status among segregating V segments, but an unknown experimental factor could not be ruled out.

Receptors were amplified or captured by the immunoSEQ multiplex PCR assay. For the multiplex PCR, a mixture combining 60 forward primers for TCR Vbeta segments and 13 reverse primers for TCR Jbeta segments was used. Amplification of the CDR3 region of rearranged TCR beta genes was performed with a multiplex PCR assay on genomic DNA. The amplified TCR beta libraries were sequenced on the Illumina HiSeq System as 87-base-pair reads. The paper's processing steps were these. Across the 600 to 700 repertoires, a later analysis counted some 81 million unique TCR beta chains, roughly 11 million of which were shared by at least two donors. To remove PCR and sequencing errors, raw reads were error-corrected and collapsed into unique sequences using a nearest-neighbor algorithm that merged closely related sequences. To assign V, D and J gene segments, CDR3 sequences were aligned to IMGT reference sequences. Each retained sequence needed at least a six-nucleotide match to both a V gene segment and a J gene segment. Rearrangements were called productive when the CDR3 lacked stop codons and stayed in frame with V and J; all others were non-productive. CDR3 was defined by IMGT convention, running from the second conserved V-encoded cysteine to the conserved J-encoded phenylalanine. Sequences without an unambiguous match to a single V gene segment were excluded from the earlier analysis of approximately 600 of the donors. An earlier analysis of about 590 of the donors classified V segments as functional when productive rearrangements were above 56.7% and as segregating when the standard deviation between donors was above 5%. To diagnose cytomegalovirus status from the catalog of TCR beta chain sequences, a statistical classification framework was built. V and J gene assignment, in a later analysis, came from comparing TCR nucleotide sequences with IMGT/GENE-DB human TR gene sequences. A later analysis assigned CDR3 sequences and most-parsimonious VDJ recombination scenarios with the TCRdist pipeline. In a later analysis, every TCR beta chain was defined by the combination of its CDR3 amino acid sequence and its V-gene family, and reads without a unique V-gene family were dropped. A later analysis removed several hundred highly shared, low-generation-probability nucleotide sequences to deal with suspected cross-contamination and a sequencing artifact. In a later analysis, a clonal expansion index was calculated for each public chain from normalized within-repertoire ranks of inferred template counts. In a later analysis, generation probabilities were computed with a VDJ recombination model fitted to out-of-frame rearrangements, and the resulting probabilities were checked against IGoR. In a later analysis, hypergeometric tests were used to score TCR-TCR, TCR-HLA and TCR-CMV co-occurrence, with a repertoire-size bias correction applied to TCR pairs. False discovery rates were estimated in a later analysis by permuting HLA or CMV assignments 20 times. A later analysis grouped co-occurring TCRs with DBSCAN, adding TCRdist sequence similarity when clustering within HLA-allele-positive subsets. Repertoires with fewer than 30,000 or more than 120,000 public chains, plus five repertoires with anomalous nucleotide sharing, were excluded from co-occurrence clustering. TCRdb holds this immuneACCESS table with in-frame rearrangements only. Some clones are missing; in checked studies, unresolved V genes explain under half, and the rest has no known cause. V, J and clone size reflect that table, while D and trimming were determined from the DNA. The table for this sample lists 150,000 to 200,000 clones; about three quarters of them were counted only once. The ten largest clones take up 11% to 15% of the sample.

In total, about 650 healthy bone marrow donors made up the cohort. Cohort members were all nominally healthy when sampled, although unrecorded immune exposures were likely present. The donor was CMV seropositive and was included in the group of 250 to 300 seropositive cohort members. Every donor gave a peripheral blood sample, and the peripheral blood mononuclear cells from that sample were used for TCR beta sequencing. Genomic DNA extraction from the blood cell samples was performed with the Qiagen DNeasy Blood Extraction Kit. A word on this clone: This receptor's antigen is unknown. Base qualities are not at hand, and no much larger clone is one base apart.

The chain employs TRBV6-5 and TRBJ1-1; possibly the D gene is TRBD1, per 5 matching bases. The sample taken for sequencing was PBMCs. The source of this sequence is a man over 45 in good health and CMV-seropositive. Read as DNA, the sequence is TGTGCCACCCGGGTACAGGAACTGAACACTGAAGCTTTCTTT. This translates into CATRVQELNTEAFF.